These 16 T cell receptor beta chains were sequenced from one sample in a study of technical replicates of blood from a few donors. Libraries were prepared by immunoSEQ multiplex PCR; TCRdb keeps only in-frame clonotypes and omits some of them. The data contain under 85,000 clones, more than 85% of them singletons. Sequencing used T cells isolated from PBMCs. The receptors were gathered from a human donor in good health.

For the CDR3, the DNA is TGTGCCAGCAGACGGGATAGCAATCAGCCCCAGCATTTT. It codes for CASRRDSNQPQHF. This chain connects TRBV6-5 to TRBJ1-5; the D is unclear. The CDR3 is 13 residues long. The V and J ends lost 6 bases and 0 bases respectively, with 6 bases between them. Germline values: CDR1 MNHEY, CDR2 SVGAGI.

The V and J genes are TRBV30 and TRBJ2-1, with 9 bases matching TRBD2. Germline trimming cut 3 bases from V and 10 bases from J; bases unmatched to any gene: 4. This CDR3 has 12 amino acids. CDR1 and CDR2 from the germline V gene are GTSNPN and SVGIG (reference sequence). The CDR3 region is CAWRREGREQFF. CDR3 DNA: TGTGCCTGGAGGCGGGAGGGTCGCGAGCAGTTCTTC.

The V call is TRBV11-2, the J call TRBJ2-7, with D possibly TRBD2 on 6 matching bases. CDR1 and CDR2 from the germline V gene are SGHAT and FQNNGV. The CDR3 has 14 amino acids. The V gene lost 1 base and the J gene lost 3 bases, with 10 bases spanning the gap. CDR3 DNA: TGTGCCAGCAGCTTAGCCCTGGGACTCTACGAGCAGTACTTC. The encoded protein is CASSLALGLYEQYF.

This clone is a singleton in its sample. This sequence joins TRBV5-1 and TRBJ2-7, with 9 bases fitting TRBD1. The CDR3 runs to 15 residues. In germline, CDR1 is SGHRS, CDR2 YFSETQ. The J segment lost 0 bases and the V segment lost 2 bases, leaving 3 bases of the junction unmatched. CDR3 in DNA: TGCGCCAGCAGCTTCACAGGGGGCGCCTCCTACGAGCAGTACTTC. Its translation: CASSFTGGASYEQYF.

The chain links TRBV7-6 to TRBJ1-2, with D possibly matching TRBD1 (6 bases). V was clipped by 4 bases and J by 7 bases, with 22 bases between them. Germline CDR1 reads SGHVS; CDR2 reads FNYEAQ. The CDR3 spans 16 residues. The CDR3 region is CASSSPSGTSLFGYTF. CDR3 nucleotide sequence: TGTGCCAGCAGCTCCCCCTCCGGGACAAGCCTCTTTGGCTACACCTTC.

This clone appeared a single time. For the CDR3, the DNA is TGTGCCAGCAGGAAAGGGACAGTCAATCAGCCCCAGCATTTT. This translates into CASRKGTVNQPQHF. This chain links TRBV7-8 with TRBJ1-5; the match to TRBD1 covers 7 bases. V was clipped by 6 bases and J by 3 bases; unmatched bases: 5. Germline CDR1 is SGHVS and CDR2 is FQNEAQ. The CDR3 is 14 amino acids.

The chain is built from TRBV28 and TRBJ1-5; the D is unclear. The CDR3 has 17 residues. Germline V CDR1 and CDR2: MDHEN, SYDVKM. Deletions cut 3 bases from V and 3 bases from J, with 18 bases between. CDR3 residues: CASSFPGLLKSNQPQHF. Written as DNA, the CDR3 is TGTGCCAGCAGTTTCCCAGGACTTCTTAAGTCCAATCAGCCCCAGCATTTT.

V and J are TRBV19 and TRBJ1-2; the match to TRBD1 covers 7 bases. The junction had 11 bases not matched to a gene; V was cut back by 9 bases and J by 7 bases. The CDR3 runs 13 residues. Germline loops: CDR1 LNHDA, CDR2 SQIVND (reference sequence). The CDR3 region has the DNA TGTGCCAGCACTCCCCTAGGGGGCTCTGGCTACACCTTC. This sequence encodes CASTPLGGSGYTF.

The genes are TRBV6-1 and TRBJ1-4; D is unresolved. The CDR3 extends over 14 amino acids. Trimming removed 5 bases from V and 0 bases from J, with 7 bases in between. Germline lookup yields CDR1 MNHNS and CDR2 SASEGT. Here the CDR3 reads CASSTFSTNEKLFF. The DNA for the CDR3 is TGTGCCAGCAGTACATTCTCAACTAATGAAAAACTGTTTTTT.

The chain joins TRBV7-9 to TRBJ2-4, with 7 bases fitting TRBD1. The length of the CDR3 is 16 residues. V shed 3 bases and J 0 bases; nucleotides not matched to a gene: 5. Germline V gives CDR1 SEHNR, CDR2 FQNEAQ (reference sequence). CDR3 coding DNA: TGTGCCAGCAGCTTCAGGACAGGTCTAGCCAAAAACATTCAGTACTTC. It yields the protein CASSFRTGLAKNIQYF.

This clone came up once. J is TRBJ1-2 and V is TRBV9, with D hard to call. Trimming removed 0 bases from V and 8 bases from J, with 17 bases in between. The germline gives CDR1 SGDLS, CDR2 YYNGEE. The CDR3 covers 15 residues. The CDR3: CASSVETGEPKGYTF. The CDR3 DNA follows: TGTGCCAGCAGCGTAGAAACGGGAGAGCCTAAGGGCTACACCTTC. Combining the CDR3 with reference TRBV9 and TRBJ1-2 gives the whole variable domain DSGVTQTPKHLITATGQRVTLRCSPRSGDLSVYWYQQSLDQGLQFLIQYYNGEERAKGNILERFSAQQFPDLHSELNLSSLELGDSALYFCASSVETGEPKGYTFGSGTRLTVV.

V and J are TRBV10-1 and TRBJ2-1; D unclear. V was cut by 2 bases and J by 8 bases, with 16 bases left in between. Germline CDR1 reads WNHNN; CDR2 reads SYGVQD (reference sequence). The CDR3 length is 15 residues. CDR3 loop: CASSERANPRDEQFF. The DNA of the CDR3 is TGCGCCAGCAGTGAGAGAGCGAACCCCCGGGATGAGCAGTTCTTC.

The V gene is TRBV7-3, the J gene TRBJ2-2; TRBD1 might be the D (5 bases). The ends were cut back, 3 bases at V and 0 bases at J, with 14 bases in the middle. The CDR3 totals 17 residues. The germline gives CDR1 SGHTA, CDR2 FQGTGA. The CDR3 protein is CASSFPSAGPNTGELFF. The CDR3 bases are TGTGCCAGCAGCTTCCCGTCGGCAGGGCCGAACACCGGGGAGCTGTTTTTT.

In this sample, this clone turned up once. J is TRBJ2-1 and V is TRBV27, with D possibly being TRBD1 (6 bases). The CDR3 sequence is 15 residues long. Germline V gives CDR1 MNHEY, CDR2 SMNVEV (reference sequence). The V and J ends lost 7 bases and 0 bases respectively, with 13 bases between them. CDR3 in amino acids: CASTLTGSSYNEQFF. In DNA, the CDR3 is TGTGCCAGCACATTAACAGGGTCCTCCTACAATGAGCAGTTCTTC.

CDR3 protein: CASSQDRFAYEQYF. DNA for the CDR3: TGTGCCAGCAGTCAGGACAGGTTCGCATACGAGCAGTACTTC. This chain joins TRBV11-2 and TRBJ2-7, with 7 bases identical to TRBD1. The CDR3 contains 14 residues. V was pared by 6 bases and J by 4 bases, with 9 bases of the junction left unmatched. Per germline, CDR1 SGHAT and CDR2 FQNNGV.

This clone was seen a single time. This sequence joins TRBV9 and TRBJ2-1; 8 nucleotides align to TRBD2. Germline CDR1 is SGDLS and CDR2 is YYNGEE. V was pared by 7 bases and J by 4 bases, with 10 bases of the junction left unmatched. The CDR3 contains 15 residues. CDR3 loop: CASGSSGVPYNEQFF. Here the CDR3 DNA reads TGTGCCAGCGGAAGTAGCGGGGTCCCGTACAATGAGCAGTTCTTC.